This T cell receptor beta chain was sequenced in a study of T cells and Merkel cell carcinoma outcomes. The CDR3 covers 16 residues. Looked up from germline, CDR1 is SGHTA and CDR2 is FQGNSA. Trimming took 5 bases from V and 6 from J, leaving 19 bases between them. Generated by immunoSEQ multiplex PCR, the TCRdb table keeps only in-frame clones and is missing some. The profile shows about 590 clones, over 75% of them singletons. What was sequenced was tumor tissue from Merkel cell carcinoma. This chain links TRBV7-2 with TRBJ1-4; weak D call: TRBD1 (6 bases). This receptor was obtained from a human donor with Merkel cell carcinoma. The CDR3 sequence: CASSRLGGALDEKLFF. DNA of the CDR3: TGTGCCAGCAGCCGTCTGGGGGGGGCGTTGGATGAAAAACTGTTTTTT.